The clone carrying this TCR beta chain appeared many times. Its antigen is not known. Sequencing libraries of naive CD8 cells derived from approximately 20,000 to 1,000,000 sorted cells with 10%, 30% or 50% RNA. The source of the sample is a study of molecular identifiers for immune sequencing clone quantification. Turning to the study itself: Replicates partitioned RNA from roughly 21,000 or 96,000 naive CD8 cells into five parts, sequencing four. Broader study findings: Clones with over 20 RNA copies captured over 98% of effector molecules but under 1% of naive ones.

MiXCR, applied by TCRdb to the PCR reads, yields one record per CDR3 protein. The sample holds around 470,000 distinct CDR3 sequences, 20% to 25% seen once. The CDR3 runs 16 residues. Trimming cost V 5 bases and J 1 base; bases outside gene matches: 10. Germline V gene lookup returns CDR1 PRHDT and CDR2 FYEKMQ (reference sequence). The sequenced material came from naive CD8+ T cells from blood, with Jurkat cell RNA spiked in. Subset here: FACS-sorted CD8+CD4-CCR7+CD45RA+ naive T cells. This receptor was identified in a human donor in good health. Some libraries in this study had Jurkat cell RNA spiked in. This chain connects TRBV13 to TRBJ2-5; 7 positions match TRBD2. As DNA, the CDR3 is TGTGCCAGCAGCCCCCGGAGCGGGACTACCCAAGAGACCCAGTACTTC. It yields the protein CASSPRSGTTQETQYF.